The present T cell receptor (beta chain) was sequenced within a study of blood T cell repertoires in COVID-19. This CDR3 has 15 residues. V gave up 4 bases and J gave up 1 base; unmatched junction bases: 1. CDR1 is LNHDA and CDR2 is SQIVND in the germline V gene (reference sequence). Profiling relied on immunoSEQ multiplex PCR, and the TCRdb table lists in-frame clones only, not all of them. Among 80,000 to 100,000 clones, roughly 80% were seen once, and the ten largest hold less than 4.5%. Sequenced sample: peripheral blood. This chain uses TRBV19 with TRBJ2-4; 10 bases agree with TRBD2. This clonotype was obtained from a man in his 60s with acute or convalescent COVID-19. CDR3 loop: CASSTSGGAKNIQYF. CDR3 in DNA: TGTGCCAGTAGTACTAGCGGGGGCGCCAAAAACATTCAGTACTTC.